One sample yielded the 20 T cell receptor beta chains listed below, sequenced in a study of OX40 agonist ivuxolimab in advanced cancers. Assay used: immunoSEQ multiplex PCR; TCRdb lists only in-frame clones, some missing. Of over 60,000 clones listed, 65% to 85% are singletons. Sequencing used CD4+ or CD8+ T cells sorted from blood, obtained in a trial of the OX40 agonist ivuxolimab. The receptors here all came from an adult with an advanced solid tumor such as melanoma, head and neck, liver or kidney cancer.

The CDR3 DNA is TGCGCCAGCAGCTTGGAGCTTATTACCACCGGGGAGCTGTTTTTT. Its translation: CASSLELITTGELFF. J is TRBJ2-2 and V is TRBV5-1; no reliable D call. Germline V lookup: CDR1 SGHRS, CDR2 YFSETQ. The CDR3 runs to 15 residues. V was clipped by 0 bases and J by 4 bases, with 10 bases between them.

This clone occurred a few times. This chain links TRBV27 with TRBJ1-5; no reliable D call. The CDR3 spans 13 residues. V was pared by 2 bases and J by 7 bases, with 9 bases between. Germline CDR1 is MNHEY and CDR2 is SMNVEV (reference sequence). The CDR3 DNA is TGTGCCAGCAGTTTAGGTTCGGCACAGCCCCAGCATTTT. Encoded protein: CASSLGSAQPQHF.

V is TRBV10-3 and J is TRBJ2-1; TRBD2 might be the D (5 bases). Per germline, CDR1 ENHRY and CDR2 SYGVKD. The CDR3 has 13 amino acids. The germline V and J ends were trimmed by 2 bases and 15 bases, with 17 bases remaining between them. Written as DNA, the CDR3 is TGTGCCATCAGTGAGACCAATCCGGGAATGATGTTCTTC. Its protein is CAISETNPGMMFF.

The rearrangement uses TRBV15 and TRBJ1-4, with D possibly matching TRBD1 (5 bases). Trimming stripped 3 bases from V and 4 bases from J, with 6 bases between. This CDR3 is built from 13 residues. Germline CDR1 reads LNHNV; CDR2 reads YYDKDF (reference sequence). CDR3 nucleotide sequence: TGTGCCACCAGCAGGACAGTTAATGAAAAACTGTTTTTT. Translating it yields CATSRTVNEKLFF.

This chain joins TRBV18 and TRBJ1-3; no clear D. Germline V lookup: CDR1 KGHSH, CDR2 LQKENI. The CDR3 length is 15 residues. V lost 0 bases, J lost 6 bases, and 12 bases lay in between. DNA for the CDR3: TGTGCCAGCTCACCACCGGTCTTGAGCTCAAACACCATATATTTT. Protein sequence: CASSPPVLSSNTIYF.

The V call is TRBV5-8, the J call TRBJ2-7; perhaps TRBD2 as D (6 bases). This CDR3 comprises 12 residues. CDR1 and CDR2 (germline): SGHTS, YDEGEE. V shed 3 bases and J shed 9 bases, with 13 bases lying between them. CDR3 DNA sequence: TGTGCCAGCAGCTGGGAGGCCTATGGGCAGTACGTC. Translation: CASSWEAYGQYV.

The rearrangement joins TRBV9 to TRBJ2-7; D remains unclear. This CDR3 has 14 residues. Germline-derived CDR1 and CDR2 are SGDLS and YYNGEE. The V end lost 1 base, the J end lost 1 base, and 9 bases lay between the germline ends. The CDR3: CASSVTGTSYEQYF. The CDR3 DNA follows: TGTGCCAGCAGCGTAACGGGCACATCCTACGAGCAGTACTTC.

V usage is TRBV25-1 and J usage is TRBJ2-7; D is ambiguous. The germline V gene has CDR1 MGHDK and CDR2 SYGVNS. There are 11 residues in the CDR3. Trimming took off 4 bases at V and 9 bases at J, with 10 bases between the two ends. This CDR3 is CASSAGRVQYF. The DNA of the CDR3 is TGTGCCAGCAGTGCCGGAAGGGTGCAGTACTTC.

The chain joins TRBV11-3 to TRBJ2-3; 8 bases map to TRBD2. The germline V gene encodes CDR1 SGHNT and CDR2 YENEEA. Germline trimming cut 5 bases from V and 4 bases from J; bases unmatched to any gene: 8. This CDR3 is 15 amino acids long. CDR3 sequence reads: CASSLSGSLSDTQYF. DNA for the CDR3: TGTGCCAGCAGCCTCAGCGGGAGTCTGTCAGATACGCAGTATTTT.

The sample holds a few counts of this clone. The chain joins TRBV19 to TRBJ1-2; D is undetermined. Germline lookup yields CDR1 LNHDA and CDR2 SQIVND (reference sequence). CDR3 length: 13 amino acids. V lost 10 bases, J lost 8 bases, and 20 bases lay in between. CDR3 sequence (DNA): TGTGCCACCTCGCGGGGTAATTCGTACGGCTACACCTTC. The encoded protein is CATSRGNSYGYTF.

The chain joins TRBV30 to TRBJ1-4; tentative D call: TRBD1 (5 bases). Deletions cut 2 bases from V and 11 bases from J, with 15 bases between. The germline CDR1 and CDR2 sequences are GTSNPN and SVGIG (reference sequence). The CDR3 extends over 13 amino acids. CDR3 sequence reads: CAWSLRQRGKLFF. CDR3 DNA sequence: TGTGCCTGGAGTTTAAGACAGCGGGGGAAACTGTTTTTT.

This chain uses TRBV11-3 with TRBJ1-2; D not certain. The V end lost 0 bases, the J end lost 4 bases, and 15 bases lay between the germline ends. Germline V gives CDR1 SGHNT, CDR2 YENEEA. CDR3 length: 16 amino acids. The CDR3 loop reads CASSLDGQSYTYGYTF. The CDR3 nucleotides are TGTGCCAGCAGCTTAGATGGCCAGTCATACACCTATGGCTACACCTTC.

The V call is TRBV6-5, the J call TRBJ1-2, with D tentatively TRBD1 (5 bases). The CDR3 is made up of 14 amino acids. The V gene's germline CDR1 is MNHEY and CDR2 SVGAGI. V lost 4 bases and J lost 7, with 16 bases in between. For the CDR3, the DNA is TGTGCCAGCAGTTTTGAGGCAGGGTGGGGTGGCTACACCTTC. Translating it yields CASSFEAGWGGYTF.

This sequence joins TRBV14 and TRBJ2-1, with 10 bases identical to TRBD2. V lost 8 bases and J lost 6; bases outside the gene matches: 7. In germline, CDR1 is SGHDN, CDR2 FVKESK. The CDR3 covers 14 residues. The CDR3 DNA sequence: TGTGCCAGCGGACGAGCGGGAGGGTTCAATGAGCAGTTCTTC. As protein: CASGRAGGFNEQFF.

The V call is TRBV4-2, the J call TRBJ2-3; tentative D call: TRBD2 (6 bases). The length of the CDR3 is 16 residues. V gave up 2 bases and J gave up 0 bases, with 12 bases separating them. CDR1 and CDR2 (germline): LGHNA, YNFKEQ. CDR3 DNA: TGTGCCAGCAGCCAACTATGGGGGGTAAGCACAGATACGCAGTATTTT. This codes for CASSQLWGVSTDTQYF.

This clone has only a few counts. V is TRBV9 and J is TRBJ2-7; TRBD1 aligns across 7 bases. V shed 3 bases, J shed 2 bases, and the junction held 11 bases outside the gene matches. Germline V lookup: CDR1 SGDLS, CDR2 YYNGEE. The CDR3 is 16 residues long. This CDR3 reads CASSELQGIPTYEQYV. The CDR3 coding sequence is TGTGCCAGCAGCGAACTACAGGGGATTCCGACCTACGAGCAGTACGTC.

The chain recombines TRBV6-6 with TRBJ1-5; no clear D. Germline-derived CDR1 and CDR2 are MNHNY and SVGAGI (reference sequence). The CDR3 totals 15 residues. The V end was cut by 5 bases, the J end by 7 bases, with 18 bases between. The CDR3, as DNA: TGTGCCAGCAGTCCCCAGTCGCTCTTGGGGCAGCCCCAGCATTTT. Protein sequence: CASSPQSLLGQPQHF.

CDR3: CASSLDLAQYF. CDR3 DNA: TGTGCCAGCAGCTTAGATTTAGCGCAGTATTTT. This chain uses TRBV7-2 with TRBJ2-3; D not certain. V gave up 1 base and J gave up 10 bases, with 6 bases separating them. CDR1 SGHTA and CDR2 FQGNSA come from the germline V gene. The CDR3 consists of 11 residues.

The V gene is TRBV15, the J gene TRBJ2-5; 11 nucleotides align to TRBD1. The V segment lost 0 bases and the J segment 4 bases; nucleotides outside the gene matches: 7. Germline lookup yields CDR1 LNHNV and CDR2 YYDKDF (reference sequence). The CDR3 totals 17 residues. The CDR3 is CATSRERGQGVGETQYF. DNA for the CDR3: TGTGCCACCAGCAGAGAGAGGGGACAGGGGGTTGGAGAGACCCAGTACTTC.

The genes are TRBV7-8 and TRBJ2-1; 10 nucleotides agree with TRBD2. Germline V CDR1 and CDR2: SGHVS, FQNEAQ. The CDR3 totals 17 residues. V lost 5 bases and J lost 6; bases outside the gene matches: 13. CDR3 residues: CASSPTSLAGASNEQFF. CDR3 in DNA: TGTGCCAGCAGCCCTACCAGCCTAGCGGGAGCCTCCAATGAGCAGTTCTTC.